The clone carrying this T cell receptor beta chain has a handful of counts. As yet, its antigen is unknown. Both previously described methods and listed TCR primers were employed to make bulk TCR libraries. Via MiXCR, TCRdb re-called the PCR reads, giving one row per CDR3 protein. In the table there are some 88,000 distinct CDR3 sequences, roughly a fifth of which are singletons. From germline, CDR1 is LNHNV and CDR2 YYDKDF (reference sequence). The V segment lost 0 bases and the J segment 6 bases; nucleotides outside the gene matches: 15. The CDR3 contains 20 residues. As CD8+CD4-CCR7+CD45RA+ cells, naive CD8 T cells were sorted. This entry is derived from a study of molecular identifiers for immune sequencing clone quantification. Study-wide results and caveats: Researchers reportedly could pick up spiked Jurkat TCR RNA from one cell mixed into roughly 1 million naive cells.

The clonotype was recovered from a human donor in good health. Some libraries in this study had Jurkat cell RNA spiked in. The gene calls are TRBV15 and TRBJ2-2; the match to TRBD2 covers 11 bases. Sequencing was done on a sample of naive CD8+ T cells from blood, with Jurkat cell RNA spiked in. The subset here: FACS-sorted CD8+CD4-CCR7+CD45RA+ naive T cells. CDR3 sequence reads: CATSRDPVAGGPIYAGELFF. In DNA form, the CDR3 reads TGTGCCACCAGCAGAGATCCGGTAGCGGGAGGGCCGATTTATGCCGGGGAGCTGTTTTTT.